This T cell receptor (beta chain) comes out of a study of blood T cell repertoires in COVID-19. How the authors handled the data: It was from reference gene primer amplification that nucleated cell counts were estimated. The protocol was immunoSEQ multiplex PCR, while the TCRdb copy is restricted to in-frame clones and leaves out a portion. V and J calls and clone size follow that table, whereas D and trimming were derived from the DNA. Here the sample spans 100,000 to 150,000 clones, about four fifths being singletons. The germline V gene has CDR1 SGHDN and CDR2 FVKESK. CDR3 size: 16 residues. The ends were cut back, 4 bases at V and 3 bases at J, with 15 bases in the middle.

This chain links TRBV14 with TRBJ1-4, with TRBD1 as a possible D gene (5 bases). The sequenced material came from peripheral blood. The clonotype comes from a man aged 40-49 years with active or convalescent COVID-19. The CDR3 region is CASSLRAGTSNEKLFF. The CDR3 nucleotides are TGTGCCAGCAGCCTAAGAGCCGGGACTTCTAATGAAAAACTGTTTTTT.